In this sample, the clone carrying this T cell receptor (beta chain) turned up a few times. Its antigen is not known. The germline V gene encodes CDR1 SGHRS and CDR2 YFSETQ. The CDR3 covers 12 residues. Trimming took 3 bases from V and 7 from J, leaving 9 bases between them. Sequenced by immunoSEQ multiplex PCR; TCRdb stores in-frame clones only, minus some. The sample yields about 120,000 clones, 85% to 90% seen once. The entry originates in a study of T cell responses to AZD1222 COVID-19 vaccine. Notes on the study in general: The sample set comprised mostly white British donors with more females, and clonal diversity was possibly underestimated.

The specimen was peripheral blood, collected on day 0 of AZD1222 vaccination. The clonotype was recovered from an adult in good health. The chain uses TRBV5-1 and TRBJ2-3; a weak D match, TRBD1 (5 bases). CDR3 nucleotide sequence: TGCGCCAGCAGCTCGGACAAGAATACGCAGTATTTT. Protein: CASSSDKNTQYF.